A single TCR beta chain is shown here with its context. Looked up from germline, CDR1 is SGHKS and CDR2 is YYEKEE (reference sequence). This CDR3 is 13 amino acids long. V dropped 4 bases and J dropped 5 bases, with 12 bases sitting between them. This entry is derived from a study of blood T cell repertoires in COVID-19. Study information: Samples came from the United States, Italy and Spain, spanning acute and convalescent COVID-19. Sources were T cells, B-cell-depleted T cells, or PBMCs; the material itself was cDNA or gDNA.

The method was immunoSEQ multiplex PCR; TCRdb's version includes in-frame clones alone and lacks a portion of them. The sample lists fewer than 250,000 clones, around 86% occurring once. This receptor was taken from a man younger than 40 in a cohort exposed to, infected with or recovered from COVID-19 (not recorded which). Sequenced sample: PBMCs or T cells enriched from blood (not recorded which). J is TRBJ1-2 and V is TRBV5-5; no firm D call. CDR3 coding DNA: TGTGCCAGCAGCGCCGCGGGGATTTATGGCTACACCTTC. Its translation is CASSAAGIYGYTF.